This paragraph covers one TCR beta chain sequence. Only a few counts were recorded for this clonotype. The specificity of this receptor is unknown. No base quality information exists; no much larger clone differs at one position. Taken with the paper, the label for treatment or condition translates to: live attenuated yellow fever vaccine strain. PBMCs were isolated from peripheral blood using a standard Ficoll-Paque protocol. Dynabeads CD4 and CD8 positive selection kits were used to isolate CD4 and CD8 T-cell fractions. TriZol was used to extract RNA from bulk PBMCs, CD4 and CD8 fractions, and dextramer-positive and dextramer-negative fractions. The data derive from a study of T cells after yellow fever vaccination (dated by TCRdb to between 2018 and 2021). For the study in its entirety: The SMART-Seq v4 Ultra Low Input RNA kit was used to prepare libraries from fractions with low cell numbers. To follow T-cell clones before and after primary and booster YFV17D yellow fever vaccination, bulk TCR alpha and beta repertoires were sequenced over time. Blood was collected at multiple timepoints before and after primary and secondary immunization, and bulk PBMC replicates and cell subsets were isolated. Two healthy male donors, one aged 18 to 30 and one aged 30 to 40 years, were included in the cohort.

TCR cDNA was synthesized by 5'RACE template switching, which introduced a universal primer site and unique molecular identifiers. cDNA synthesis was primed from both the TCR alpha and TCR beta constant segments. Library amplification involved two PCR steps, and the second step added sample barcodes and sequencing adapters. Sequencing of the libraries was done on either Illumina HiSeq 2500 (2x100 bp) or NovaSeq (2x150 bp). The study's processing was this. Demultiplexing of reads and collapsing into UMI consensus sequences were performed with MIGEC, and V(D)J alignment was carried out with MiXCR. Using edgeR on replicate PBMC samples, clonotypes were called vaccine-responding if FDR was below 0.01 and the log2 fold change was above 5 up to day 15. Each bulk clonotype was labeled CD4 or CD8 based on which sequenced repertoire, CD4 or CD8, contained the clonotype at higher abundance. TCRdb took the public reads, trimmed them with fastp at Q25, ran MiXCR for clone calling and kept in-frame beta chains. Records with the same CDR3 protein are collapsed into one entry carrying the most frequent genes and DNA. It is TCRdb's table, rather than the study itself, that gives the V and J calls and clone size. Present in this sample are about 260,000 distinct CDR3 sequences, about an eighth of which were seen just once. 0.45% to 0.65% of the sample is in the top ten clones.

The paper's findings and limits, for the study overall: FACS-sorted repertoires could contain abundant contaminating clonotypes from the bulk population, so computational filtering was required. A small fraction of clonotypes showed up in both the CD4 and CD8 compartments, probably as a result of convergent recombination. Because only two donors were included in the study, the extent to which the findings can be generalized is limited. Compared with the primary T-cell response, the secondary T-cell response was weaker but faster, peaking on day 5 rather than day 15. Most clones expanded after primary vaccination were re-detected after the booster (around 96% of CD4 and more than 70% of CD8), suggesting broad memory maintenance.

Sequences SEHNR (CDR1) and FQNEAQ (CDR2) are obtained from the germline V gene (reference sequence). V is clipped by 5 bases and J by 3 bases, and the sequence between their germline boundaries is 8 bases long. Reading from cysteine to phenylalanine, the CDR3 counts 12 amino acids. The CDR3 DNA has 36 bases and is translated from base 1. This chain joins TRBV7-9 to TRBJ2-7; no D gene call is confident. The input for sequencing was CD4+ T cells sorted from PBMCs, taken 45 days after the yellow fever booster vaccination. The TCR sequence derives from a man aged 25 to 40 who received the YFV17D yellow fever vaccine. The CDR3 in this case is CASSQALYEQYF. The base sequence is TGTGCCAGCAGCCAGGCGCTCTACGAGCAGTACTTC.